The following is a T cell receptor (beta chain) sequence with its context. Its recognized antigen is unknown. There are no base qualities to consult, and no much larger clone falls within one base. High-throughput TCR beta sequencing profiled peripheral blood CD8+ and CD4+ T cells from healthy donors, Susac syndrome patients and multiple sclerosis patients. The Susac syndrome patients fulfilled recently defined diagnostic criteria for either definite or probable disease. Bulk CD8+ and CD4+ T cells were purified by magnetic negative isolation, while CD8+ TEMRA cells were enriched using FACS. Blood was drawn into EDTA tubes, processed within 24 hours, and PBMCs were isolated by density gradient centrifugation. PBMCs destined for TCR sequencing were cryopreserved in liquid nitrogen and later thawed in a 37 °C water bath. The sorted or isolated CD4+, CD8+ and CD8+ TEMRA cells had a purity of 90% or higher.

RNA was extracted with the RNeasy kit and roughly 0.45 to 1 ug was reverse transcribed using random hexamers. The immunoSEQ multiplex PCR assay, covering 54 Vbeta and 13 Jbeta segments, was used to amplify TCR beta CDR3 regions. PCR amplification bias was corrected by using a synthetic template baseline for primer optimization and computational correction. As for the original processing: Reads were assigned to V, D and J genes according to IMGT and analyzed in immunoSEQ Analyzer, with only productive sequences retained. To calculate clonality, Shannon entropy was normalized by log2 of the number of productive unique sequences and then subtracted from one. Public and private clones were assessed among the 100 most prevalent clones of each patient and control. Susac-specific clones were defined as absent from healthy and MS cohorts, 850 to 1,300 published viral clones and other ImmuneACCESS disease sequences. TCRdb passed the public sequencing reads through fastp at Q25 and MiXCR, retaining productive beta sequences. Rows with a matching CDR3 protein are joined into one entry that keeps the most common DNA and genes. TCRdb, not the original authors, processed these V and J calls. The sample data list about 76,000 distinct CDR3 sequences, and approximately 94% of these were observed just once. 0.35% to 0.5% of the sample comes from the top ten.

These data are taken from a study of CD8 T cells in Susac syndrome (dated by TCRdb to between 2017 and 2020). Notes on the research overall: Of the Susac syndrome patients who were sequenced, roughly six had clinically active disease and eight were in clinical remission. At blood withdrawal, Susac syndrome patients were therapy-naive, treated with corticosteroids (with IVIg additionally given to some), or treated with IVIg alone. Repertoire sequencing was used to test whether CD8+ T cell activation and differentiation in Susac syndrome was antigen driven. The clonality of the CD8+ T cell repertoire was compared across approximately 11 healthy donors, some 14 Susac syndrome patients and under 18 multiple sclerosis patients.

Overall study results and their limits: The study acknowledged that relatively few individuals were included in the TCR sequencing and HLA analysis. Looking at Susac-specific public clones, the researchers identified fewer than 20 in the total CD8+ repertoire and 4 or 5 in the CD8+ TEMRA repertoire. Clonal expansion was seen in Susac syndrome CD8+ repertoires, peaking in CD8+ TEMRA cells and being greater in clinically active patients than in remitting ones.

The CDR3 goes from the cysteine to the phenylalanine over 13 residues. CDR3 DNA only is kept here, 39 bases in frame from base 1. V lost 5 bases and J lost 6 bases; the stretch between them is 13 bases long. From the germline V gene (reference sequence), CDR1 is SEHNR and CDR2 is FQNEAQ. The source of this sequence is a human donor with Susac syndrome. The sequenced material came from CD8+ T cells from PBMCs. The chain joins TRBV7-9 to TRBJ1-1; possibly the D gene is TRBD1, per 6 matching bases. The sequenced DNA is TGTGCCAGCAGCCCCCCCGGGGGCTCTGAAGCTTTCTTT. Its protein is CASSPPGGSEAFF.